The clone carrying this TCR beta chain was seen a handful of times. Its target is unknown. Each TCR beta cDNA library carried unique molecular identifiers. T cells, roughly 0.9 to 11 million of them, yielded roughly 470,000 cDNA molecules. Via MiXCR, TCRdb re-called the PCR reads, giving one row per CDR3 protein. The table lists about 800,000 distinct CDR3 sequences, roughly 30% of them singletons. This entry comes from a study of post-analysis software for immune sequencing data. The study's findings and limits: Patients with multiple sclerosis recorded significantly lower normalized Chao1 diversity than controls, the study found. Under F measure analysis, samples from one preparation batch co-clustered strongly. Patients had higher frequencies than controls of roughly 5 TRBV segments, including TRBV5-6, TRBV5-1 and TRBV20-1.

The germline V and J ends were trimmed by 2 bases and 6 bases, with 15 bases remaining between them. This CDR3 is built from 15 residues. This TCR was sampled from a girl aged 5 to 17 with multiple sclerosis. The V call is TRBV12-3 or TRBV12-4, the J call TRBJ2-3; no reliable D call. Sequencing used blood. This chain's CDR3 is CASSLNPSFGDTQYF. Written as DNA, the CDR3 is TGTGCCAGCAGTTTAAACCCCTCCTTTGGGGATACGCAGTATTTT.